The T cell receptor beta chain described here comes from a study of regulatory T cells in long-lasting Graves disease. As for time point: newly diagnosed GD, antithyroid drugs for less than 3 months. Researchers made the TCR library from RNA that was extracted from PBMCs. CDR1 is SGHVS and CDR2 is FQNEAQ in the germline V gene. This CDR3 has 13 amino acids. The V and J ends lost 6 bases and 2 bases respectively, with 8 bases between them. Relying on iRepertoire HTBI primers and Arm-PCR of CDR3 regions, the team built TCR beta libraries. Each CDR3 protein is one row after TCRdb ran MiXCR on the multiplex PCR reads. Here the sample spans hundreds of thousands of distinct CDR3 sequences, 15% to 19% being singletons.

This clonotype originated in a female donor with Graves disease. V and J are TRBV7-8 and TRBJ2-1, with D possibly matching TRBD2 (6 bases). Sequenced here: peripheral blood mononuclear cells (PBMCs), sampled at new diagnosis, from a patient treated with antithyroid drugs. This chain's CDR3 is CASRGGTYNEQFF. The DNA for the CDR3 is TGTGCCAGCAGGGGCGGGACCTACAATGAGCAGTTCTTC.